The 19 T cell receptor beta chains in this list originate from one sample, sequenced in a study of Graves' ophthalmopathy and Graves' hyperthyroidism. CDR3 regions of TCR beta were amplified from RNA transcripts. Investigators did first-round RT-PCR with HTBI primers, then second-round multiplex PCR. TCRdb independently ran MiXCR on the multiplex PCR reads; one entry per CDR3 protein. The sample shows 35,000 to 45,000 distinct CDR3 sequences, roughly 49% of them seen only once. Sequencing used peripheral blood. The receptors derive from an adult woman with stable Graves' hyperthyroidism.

In DNA, the CDR3 is TGTGCCAGCAGCCCAAGTACCTCTGGAAACACCATATATTTT. Translated: CASSPSTSGNTIYF. The rearrangement uses TRBV7-3 and TRBJ1-3; no definite D call. This CDR3 contains 14 residues. Trimming shortened V by 5 bases and J by 0 bases, and 8 bases separated the two germline ends. Germline loops: CDR1 SGHTA, CDR2 FQGTGA.

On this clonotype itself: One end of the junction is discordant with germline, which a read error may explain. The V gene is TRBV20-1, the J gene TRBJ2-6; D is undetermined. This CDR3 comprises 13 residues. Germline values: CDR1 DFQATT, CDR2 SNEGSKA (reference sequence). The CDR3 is CSARYRVMNTEAF. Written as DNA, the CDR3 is TGCAGTGCTAGGTATCGGGTGATGAACACTGAAGCTTTC.

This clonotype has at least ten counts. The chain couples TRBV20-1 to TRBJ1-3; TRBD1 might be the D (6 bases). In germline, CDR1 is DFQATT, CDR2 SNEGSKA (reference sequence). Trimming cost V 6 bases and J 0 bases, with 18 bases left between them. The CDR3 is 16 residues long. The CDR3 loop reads CSAPLGGLSSGNTIYF. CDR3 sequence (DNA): TGCAGTGCCCCCCTGGGGGGGCTCTCCTCTGGAAACACCATATATTTT.

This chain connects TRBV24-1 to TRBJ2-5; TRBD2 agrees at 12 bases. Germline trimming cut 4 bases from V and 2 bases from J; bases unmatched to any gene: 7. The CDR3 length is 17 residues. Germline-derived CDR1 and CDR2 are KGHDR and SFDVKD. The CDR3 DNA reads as TGTGCCACCAGTGAACGACTAGCGGGAGTGGAACAAGAGACCCAGTACTTC. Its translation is CATSERLAGVEQETQYF.

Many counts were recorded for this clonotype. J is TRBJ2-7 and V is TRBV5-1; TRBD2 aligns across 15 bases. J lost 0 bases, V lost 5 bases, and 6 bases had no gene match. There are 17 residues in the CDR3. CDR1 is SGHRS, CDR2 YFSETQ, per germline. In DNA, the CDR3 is TGCGCCAGCAGAACCGGACTAGCGGGAGGGTACTCCTACGAGCAGTACTTC. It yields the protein CASRTGLAGGYSYEQYF.

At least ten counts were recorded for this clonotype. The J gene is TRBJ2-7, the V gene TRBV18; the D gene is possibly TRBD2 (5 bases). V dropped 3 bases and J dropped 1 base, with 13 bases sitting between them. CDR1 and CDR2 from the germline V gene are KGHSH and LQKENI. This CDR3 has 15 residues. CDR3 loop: CASSPTGSPSYEQYF. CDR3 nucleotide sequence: TGTGCCAGCTCACCTACGGGGAGTCCTTCCTACGAGCAGTACTTC. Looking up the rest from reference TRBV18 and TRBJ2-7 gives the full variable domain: NAGVMQNPRHLVRRRGQEARLRCSPMKGHSHVYWYRQLPEEGLKFMVYLQKENIIDESGMPKERFSAEFPKEGPSILRIQQVVRGDSAAYFCASSPTGSPSYEQYFGPGTRLTVT.

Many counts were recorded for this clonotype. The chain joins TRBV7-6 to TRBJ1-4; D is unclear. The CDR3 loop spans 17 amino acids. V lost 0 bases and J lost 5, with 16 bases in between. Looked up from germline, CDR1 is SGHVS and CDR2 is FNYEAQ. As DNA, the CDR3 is TGTGCCAGCAGCTTAGCAGGGCTGGCAGGATTAAATGAAAAACTGTTTTTT. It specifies CASSLAGLAGLNEKLFF. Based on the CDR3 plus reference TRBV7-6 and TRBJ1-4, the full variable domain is GAGVSQSPRYKVTKRGQDVALRCDPISGHVSLYWYRQALGQGPEFLTYFNYEAQQDKSGLPNDRFSAERPEGSISTLTIQRTEQRDSAMYRCASSLAGLAGLNEKLFFGSGTQLSVL.

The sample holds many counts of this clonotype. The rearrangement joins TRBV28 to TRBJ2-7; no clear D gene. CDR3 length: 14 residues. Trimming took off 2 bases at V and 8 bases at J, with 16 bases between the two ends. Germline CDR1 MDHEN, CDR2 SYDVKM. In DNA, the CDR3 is TGTGCCAGCAGTTTAATATCTCAGCCTGGGAAGCAGTACTTC. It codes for CASSLISQPGKQYF.

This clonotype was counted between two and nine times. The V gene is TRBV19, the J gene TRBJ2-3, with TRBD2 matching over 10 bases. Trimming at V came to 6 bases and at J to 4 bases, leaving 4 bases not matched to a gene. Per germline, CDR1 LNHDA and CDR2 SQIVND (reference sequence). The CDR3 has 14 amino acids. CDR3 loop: CASRPSGSSDTQYF. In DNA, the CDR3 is TGTGCCAGTAGGCCTAGCGGGAGCTCAGATACGCAGTATTTT. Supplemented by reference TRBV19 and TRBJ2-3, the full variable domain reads DGGITQSPKYLFRKEGQNVTLSCEQNLNHDAMYWYRQDPGQGLRLIYYSQIVNDFQKGDIAEGYSVSREKKESFPLTVTSAQKNPTAFYLCASRPSGSSDTQYFGPGTRLTVL.

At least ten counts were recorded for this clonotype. The CDR3 sequence is CASSLPESRGLDYGYTF. In DNA, the CDR3 is TGCGCCAGCAGCTTGCCGGAAAGCAGGGGGCTGGACTATGGCTACACCTTC. The chain recombines TRBV5-1 with TRBJ1-2; 8 nucleotides align to TRBD1. Germline V gene sequence: CDR1 SGHRS, CDR2 YFSETQ. With V trimmed by 1 base and J by 3 bases, 11 bases remained unmatched. This CDR3 spans 17 amino acids.

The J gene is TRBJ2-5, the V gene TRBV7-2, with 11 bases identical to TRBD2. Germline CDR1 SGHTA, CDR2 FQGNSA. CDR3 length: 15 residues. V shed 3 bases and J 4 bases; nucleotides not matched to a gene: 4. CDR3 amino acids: CASSFSGRAGETQYF. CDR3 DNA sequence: TGTGCCAGCAGCTTTAGCGGGAGGGCGGGAGAGACCCAGTACTTC.

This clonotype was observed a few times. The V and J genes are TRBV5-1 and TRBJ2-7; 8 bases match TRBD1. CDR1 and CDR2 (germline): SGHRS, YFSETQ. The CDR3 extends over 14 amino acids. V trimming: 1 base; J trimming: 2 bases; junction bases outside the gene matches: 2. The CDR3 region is CASSLRDRTYEQYF. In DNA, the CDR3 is TGCGCCAGCAGCTTGAGGGACAGGACCTACGAGCAGTACTTC.

The CDR3 sequence is CSARSGRWYEQYF. CDR3 coding DNA: TGCAGTGCTAGGAGCGGGAGGTGGTACGAGCAGTACTTC. The V gene is TRBV20-1, the J gene TRBJ2-7, with 9 positions matching TRBD2. CDR3 length equals 13 residues. J lost 4 bases, V lost 3 bases, and 4 bases had no gene match. Germline CDR1 DFQATT, CDR2 SNEGSKA (reference sequence).

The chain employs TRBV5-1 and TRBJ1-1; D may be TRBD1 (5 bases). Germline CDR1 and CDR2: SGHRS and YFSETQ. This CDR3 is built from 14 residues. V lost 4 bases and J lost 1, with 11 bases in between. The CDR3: CASSRGAGNTEAFF. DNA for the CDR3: TGCGCCAGCAGCCGCGGGGCAGGGAACACTGAAGCTTTCTTT.

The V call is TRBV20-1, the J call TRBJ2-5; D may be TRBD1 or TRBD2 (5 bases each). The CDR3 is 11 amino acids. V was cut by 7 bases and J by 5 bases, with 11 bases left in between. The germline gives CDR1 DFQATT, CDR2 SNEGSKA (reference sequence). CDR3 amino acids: CSVGREETQYF. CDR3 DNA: TGCAGTGTGGGCAGGGAGGAGACCCAGTACTTC.

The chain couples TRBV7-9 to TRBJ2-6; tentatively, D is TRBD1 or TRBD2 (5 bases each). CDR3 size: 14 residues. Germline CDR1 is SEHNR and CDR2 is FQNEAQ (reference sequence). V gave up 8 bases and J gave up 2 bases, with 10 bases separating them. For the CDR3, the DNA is TGTGCCAGCGGCCGAGGGGCTGGGGCCAACGTCCTGACTTTC. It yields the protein CASGRGAGANVLTF.

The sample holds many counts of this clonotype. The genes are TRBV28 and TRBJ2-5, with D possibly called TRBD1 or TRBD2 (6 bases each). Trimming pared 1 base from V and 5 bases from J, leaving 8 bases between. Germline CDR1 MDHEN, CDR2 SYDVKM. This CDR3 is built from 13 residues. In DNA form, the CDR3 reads TGTGCCAGCAGTTTATTGGGGGGCGAGACCCAGTACTTC. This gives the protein CASSLLGGETQYF.

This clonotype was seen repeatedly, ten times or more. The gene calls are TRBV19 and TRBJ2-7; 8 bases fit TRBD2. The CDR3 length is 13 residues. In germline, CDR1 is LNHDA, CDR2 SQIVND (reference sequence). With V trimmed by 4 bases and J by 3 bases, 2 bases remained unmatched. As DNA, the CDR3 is TGTGCCAGTAGTAAAACTAGCGGCTACGAGCAGTACTTC. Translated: CASSKTSGYEQYF.

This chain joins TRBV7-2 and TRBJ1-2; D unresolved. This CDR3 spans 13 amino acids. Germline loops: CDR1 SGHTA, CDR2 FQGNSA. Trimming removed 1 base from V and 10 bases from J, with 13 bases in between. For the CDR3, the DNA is TGTGCCAGCAGCTTAGAGTTAGGGCGGACCTACACCTTC. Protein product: CASSLELGRTYTF.